This T cell receptor beta chain was observed in a study of regulatory T cells. Every patient with CD3G deficiency had evidence of autoimmunity. Sorting split CD4+ cells into CD25-high CD127-low Tregs and CD25-low CD127-high conventional T cells. The PCR used 52 TRBV and 13 TRBJ primers. Assay used: immunoSEQ multiplex PCR; TCRdb lists only in-frame clones, some missing. Counted here are over 35,000 clones, approximately 89% occurring once; the ten biggest clones make up around 2.5%. With regard to this clone: No antigen is known for it.

Findings and limits, study-wide: In patients, unique TRB V-J pairs were restricted and V/J usage skewed, especially in Tregs. Hydrophobic residues at CDR3 positions 6 and 7 were enriched in conventional CD4+ T cells of CD3G-deficient patients.

The germline V gene encodes CDR1 MDHEN and CDR2 SYDVKM. The CDR3 length is 16 residues. Trimming removed 6 bases from V and 8 bases from J, with 23 bases in between. The sequence was collected from a person between 18 and 30 years old with CD3G deficiency. Sample: conventional CD4+ T cells sorted from blood. The gene calls are TRBV28 and TRBJ1-3; D gene uncertain. DNA of the CDR3: TGTGCCAGCAGACGACCCTCCTCCTTGGAAAGGGACACCATATATTTT. It specifies CASRRPSSLERDTIYF.